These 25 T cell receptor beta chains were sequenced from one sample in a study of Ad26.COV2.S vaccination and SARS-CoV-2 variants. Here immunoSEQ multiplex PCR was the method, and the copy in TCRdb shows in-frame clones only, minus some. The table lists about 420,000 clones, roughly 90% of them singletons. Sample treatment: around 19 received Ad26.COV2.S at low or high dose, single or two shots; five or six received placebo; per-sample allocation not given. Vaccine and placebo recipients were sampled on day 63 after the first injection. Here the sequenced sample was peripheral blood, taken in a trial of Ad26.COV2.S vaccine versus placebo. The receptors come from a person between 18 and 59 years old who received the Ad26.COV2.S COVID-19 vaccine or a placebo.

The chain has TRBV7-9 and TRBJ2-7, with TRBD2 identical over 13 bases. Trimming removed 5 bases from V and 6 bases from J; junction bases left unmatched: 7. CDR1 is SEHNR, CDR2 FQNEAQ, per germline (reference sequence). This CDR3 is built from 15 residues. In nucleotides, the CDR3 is TGTGCCAGCAGCCCTCGACTAGCGGGGGGCCCCGAGCAGTACTTC. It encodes CASSPRLAGGPEQYF. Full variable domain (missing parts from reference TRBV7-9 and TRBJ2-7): DTGVSQNPRHKITKRGQNVTFRCDPISEHNRLYWYRQTLGQGPEFLTYFQNEAQLEKSRLLSDRFSAERPKGSFSTLEIQRTEQGDSAMYLCASSPRLAGGPEQYFGPGTRLTVT.

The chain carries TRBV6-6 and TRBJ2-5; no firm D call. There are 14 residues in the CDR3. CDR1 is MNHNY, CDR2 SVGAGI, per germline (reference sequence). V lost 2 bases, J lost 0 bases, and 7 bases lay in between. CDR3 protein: CASSYKRYQETQYF. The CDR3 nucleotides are TGTGCCAGCAGTTACAAACGGTACCAAGAGACCCAGTACTTC.

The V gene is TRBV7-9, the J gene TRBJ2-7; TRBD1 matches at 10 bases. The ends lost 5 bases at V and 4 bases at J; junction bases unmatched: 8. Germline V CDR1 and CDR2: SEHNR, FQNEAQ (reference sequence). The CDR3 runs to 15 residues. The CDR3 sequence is CASSERTGGRYEQYF. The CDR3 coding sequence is TGTGCCAGCAGCGAGCGGACAGGGGGACGGTACGAGCAGTACTTC.

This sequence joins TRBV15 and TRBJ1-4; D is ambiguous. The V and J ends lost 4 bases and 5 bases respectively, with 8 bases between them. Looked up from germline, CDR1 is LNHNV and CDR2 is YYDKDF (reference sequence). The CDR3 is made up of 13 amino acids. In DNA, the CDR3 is TGTGCCACCAGCACAGGCTCCAATGAAAAACTGTTTTTT. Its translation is CATSTGSNEKLFF.

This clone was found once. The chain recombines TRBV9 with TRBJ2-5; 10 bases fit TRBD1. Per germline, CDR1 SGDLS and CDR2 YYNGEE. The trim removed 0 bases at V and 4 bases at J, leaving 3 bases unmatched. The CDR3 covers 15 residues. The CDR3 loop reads CASSVGGQGGETQYF. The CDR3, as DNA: TGTGCCAGCAGCGTAGGAGGACAGGGGGGAGAGACCCAGTACTTC.

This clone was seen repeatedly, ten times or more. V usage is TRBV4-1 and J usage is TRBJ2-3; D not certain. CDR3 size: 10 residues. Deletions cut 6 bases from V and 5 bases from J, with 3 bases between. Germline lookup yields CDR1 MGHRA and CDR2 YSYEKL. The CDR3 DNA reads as TGCGCCAGCAGTGGAGATACGCAGTATTTT. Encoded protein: CASSGDTQYF.

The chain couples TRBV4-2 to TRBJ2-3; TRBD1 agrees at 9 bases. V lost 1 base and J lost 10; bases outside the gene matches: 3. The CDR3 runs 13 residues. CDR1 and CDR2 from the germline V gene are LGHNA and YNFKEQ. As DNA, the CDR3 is TGTGCCAGCAGCCAAGGTGACAGGGGGGCGCAGTATTTT. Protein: CASSQGDRGAQYF.

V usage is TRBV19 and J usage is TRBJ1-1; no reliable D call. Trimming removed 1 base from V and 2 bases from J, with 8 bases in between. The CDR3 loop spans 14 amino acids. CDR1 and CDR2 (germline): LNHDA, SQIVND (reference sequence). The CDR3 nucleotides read TGTGCCAGTAGTATAGGGGGTTATAACACTGAAGCTTTCTTT. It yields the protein CASSIGGYNTEAFF.

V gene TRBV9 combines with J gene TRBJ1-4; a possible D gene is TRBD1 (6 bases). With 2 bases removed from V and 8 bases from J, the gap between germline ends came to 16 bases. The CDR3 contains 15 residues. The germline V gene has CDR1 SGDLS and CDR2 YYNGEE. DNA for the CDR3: TGTGCCAGCAGCGTCGGCCAGGGGAGGCAGGAAAAACTGTTTTTT. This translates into CASSVGQGRQEKLFF.

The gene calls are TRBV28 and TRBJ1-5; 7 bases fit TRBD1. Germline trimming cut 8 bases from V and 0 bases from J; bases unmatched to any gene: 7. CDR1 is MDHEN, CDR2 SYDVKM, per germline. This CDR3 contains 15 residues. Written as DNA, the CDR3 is TGTGCCAGCTATGTAGGGACAGATAGCAATCAGCCCCAGCATTTT. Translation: CASYVGTDSNQPQHF.

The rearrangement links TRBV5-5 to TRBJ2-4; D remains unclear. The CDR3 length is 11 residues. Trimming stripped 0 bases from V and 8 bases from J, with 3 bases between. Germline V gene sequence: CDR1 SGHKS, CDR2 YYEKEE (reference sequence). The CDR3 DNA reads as TGTGCCAGCAGCTTGGTTGACATTCAGTACTTC. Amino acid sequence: CASSLVDIQYF. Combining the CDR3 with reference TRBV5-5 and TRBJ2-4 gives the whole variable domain DAGVTQSPTHLIKTRGQQVTLRCSPISGHKSVSWYQQVLGQGPQFIFQYYEKEERGRGNFPDRFSARQFPNYSSELNVNALLLGDSALYLCASSLVDIQYFGAGTRLSVL.

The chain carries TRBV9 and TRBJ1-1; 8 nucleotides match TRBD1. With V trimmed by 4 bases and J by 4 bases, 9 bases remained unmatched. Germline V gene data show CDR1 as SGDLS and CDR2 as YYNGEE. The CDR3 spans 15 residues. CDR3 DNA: TGTGCCAGCAGCCCGGTGGGACAGGCAAGCACTGAAGCTTTCTTT. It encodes CASSPVGQASTEAFF.

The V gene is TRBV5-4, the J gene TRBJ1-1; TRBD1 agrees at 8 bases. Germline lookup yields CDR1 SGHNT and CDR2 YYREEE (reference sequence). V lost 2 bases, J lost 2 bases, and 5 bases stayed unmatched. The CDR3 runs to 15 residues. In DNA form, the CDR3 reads TGTGCCAGCAGCTTTATCAGGGGGCTCAACACTGAAGCTTTCTTT. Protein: CASSFIRGLNTEAFF.

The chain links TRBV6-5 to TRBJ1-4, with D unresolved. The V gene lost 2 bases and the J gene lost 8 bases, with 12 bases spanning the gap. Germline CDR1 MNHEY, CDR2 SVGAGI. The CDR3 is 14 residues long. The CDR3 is CASSYGVGAEKLFF. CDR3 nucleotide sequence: TGTGCCAGCAGTTACGGGGTAGGAGCGGAAAAACTGTTTTTT.

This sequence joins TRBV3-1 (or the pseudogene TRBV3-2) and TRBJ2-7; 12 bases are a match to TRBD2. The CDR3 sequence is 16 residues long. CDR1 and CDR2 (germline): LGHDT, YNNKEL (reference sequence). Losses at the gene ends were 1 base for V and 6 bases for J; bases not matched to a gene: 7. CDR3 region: CASSQGASGGVFEQYF. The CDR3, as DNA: TGTGCCAGCAGCCAAGGGGCTAGCGGGGGGGTTTTCGAGCAGTACTTC.

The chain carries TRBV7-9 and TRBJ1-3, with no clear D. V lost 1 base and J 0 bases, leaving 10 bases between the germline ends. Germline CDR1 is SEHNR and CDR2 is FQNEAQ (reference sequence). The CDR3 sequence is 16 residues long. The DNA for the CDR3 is TGTGCCAGCAGCTTAGGGGTCGGGGTCTCTGGAAACACCATATATTTT. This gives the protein CASSLGVGVSGNTIYF.

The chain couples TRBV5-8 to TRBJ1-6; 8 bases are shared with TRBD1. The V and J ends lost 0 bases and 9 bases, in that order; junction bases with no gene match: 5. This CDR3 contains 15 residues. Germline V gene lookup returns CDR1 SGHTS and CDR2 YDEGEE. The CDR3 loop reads CASSLVGRGLSPLHF. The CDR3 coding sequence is TGTGCCAGCAGCTTGGTAGGCAGGGGGCTTTCACCCCTCCACTTT.

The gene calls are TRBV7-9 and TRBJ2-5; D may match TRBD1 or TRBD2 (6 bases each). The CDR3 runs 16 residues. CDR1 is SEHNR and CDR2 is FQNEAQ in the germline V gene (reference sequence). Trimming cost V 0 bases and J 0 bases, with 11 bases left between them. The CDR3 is CASSLAAGHNQETQYF. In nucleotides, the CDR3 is TGTGCCAGCAGCTTAGCCGCGGGACATAACCAAGAGACCCAGTACTTC.

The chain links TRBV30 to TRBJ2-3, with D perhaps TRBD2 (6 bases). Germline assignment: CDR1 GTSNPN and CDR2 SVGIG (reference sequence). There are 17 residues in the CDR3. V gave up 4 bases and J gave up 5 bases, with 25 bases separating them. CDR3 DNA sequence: TGTGCCTGGACCCCCTCGGGAGTGGCTATCGAGCAAGATACGCAGTATTTT. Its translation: CAWTPSGVAIEQDTQYF. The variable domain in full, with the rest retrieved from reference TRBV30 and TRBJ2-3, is SQTIHQWPATLVQPVGSPLSLECTVEGTSNPNLYWYRQAAGRGLQLLFYSVGIGQISSEVPQNLSASRPQDRQFILSSKKLLLSDSGFYLCAWTPSGVAIEQDTQYFGPGTRLTVL.

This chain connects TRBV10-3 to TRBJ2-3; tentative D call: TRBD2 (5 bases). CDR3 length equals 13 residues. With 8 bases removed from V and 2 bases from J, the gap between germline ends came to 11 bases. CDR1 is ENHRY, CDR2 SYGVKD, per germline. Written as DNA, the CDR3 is TGTGCCATCCGGGGTATGGCCACAGATACGCAGTATTTT. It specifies CAIRGMATDTQYF.

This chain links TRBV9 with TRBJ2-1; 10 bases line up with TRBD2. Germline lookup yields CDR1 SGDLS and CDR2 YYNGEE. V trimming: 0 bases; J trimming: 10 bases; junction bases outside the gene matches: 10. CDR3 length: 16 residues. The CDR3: CASSVVGSGGPPEQFF. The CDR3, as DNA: TGTGCCAGCAGCGTAGTAGGTAGCGGGGGGCCTCCGGAGCAGTTCTTC.

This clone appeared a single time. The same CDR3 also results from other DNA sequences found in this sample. CDR3 residues: CATSRDLNSPLHF. The CDR3 DNA sequence: TGTGCCACCAGCAGAGATCTTAATTCACCCCTCCACTTT. The chain uses TRBV15 and TRBJ1-6; D remains ambiguous. The CDR3 consists of 13 residues. Per germline, CDR1 LNHNV and CDR2 YYDKDF (reference sequence). The V gene lost 0 bases and the J gene lost 6 bases, with 3 bases spanning the gap.

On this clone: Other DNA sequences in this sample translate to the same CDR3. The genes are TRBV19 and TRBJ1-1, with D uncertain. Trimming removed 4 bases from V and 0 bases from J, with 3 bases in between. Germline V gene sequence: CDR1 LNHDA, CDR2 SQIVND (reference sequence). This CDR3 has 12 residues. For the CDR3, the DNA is TGTGCCAGTAGTACTCTGAACACTGAAGCTTTCTTT. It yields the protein CASSTLNTEAFF.

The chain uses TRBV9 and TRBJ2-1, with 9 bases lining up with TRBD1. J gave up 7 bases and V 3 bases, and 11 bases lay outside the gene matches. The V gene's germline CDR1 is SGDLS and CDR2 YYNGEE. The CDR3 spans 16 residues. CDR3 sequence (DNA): TGTGCCAGCAGCGCAACCCACAGGGGGCAAGGGAATGAGCAGTTCTTC. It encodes CASSATHRGQGNEQFF.

The CDR3 DNA is TGTGCCAGTAGTGAAAGGGGTTGGACTGAAGCTTTCTTT. It codes for CASSERGWTEAFF. The chain combines TRBV19 with TRBJ1-1, with D perhaps TRBD1 (5 bases). Per germline, CDR1 LNHDA and CDR2 SQIVND (reference sequence). V lost 5 bases, J lost 5 bases, and 12 bases lay in between. The CDR3 covers 13 residues.